The 21 T cell receptor beta chains in this list originate from one sample, sequenced in a study of cytomegalovirus exposure and HLA in healthy donors. The study ran its PCR with 60 Vbeta and 13 Jbeta primers. Sequencing used immunoSEQ multiplex PCR; TCRdb keeps in-frame clones, though not all of them. There are some 160,000 clones in the sample; approximately 85% occur only once, and 2.5% lies in the top ten. The sequenced sample consisted of PBMCs. Receptors were obtained from a young man in good health and CMV-seropositive.

J is TRBJ2-5 and V is TRBV11-3; 8 nucleotides match TRBD2. The CDR3 is 14 amino acids. Germline values: CDR1 SGHNT, CDR2 YENEEA. The V segment lost 1 base and the J segment 6 bases; nucleotides outside the gene matches: 4. For the CDR3, the DNA is TGTGCCAGCAGCTTAGCGGGAGGGCCTAAGACCCAGTACTTC. Encoded protein: CASSLAGGPKTQYF.

The chain couples TRBV11-3 to TRBJ1-1, with D possibly being TRBD1 (5 bases). The V end was cut by 3 bases, the J end by 8 bases, with 16 bases between. In germline, CDR1 is SGHNT, CDR2 YENEEA. This CDR3 region has 14 residues. The DNA of the CDR3 is TGTGCCAGCAGCTTTGGGGCCGGTGGCGAAGAAGCTTTCTTT. Its translation: CASSFGAGGEEAFF.

The chain carries TRBV12-5 and TRBJ2-2, with D tentatively TRBD1 (6 bases). V was clipped by 2 bases and J by 6 bases, with 13 bases between them. Germline V gene lookup returns CDR1 LGHNT and CDR2 FRNRAP. This CDR3 has 15 residues. CDR3 sequence (DNA): TGTGCTAGTGGTTTGTACAGGGTCGATTCCGGGGAGCTGTTTTTT. This encodes CASGLYRVDSGELFF.

The chain carries TRBV19 and TRBJ1-1; tentatively, D is TRBD1 (6 bases). The CDR3 has 15 amino acids. Germline assignment: CDR1 LNHDA and CDR2 SQIVND (reference sequence). Trimming took 7 bases from V and 0 from J, leaving 15 bases between them. The CDR3 region is CASTPQGQMNTEAFF. DNA for the CDR3: TGTGCCAGTACCCCTCAGGGACAAATGAACACTGAAGCTTTCTTT.

This clone was observed once. The chain carries TRBV18 and TRBJ2-7; 9 bases line up with TRBD1. The trim removed 2 bases at V and 5 bases at J, leaving 4 bases unmatched. In germline, CDR1 is KGHSH, CDR2 LQKENI. CDR3 length: 14 amino acids. CDR3 nucleotides: TGTGCCAGCTCACCAATGGGACAGGGAGACGAGCAGTACTTC. It is translated as CASSPMGQGDEQYF.

This chain links TRBV7-2 with TRBJ1-4; TRBD1 is a possible D gene (5 bases). The CDR3 is 14 amino acids. Trimming cost V 0 bases and J 5 bases, with 7 bases left between them. The germline V gene encodes CDR1 SGHTA and CDR2 FQGNSA. CDR3 DNA: TGTGCCAGCAGCTTAGCGGGGGGGAATGAAAAACTGTTTTTT. Amino acid sequence: CASSLAGGNEKLFF.

The genes are TRBV11-3 and TRBJ1-2; D is unresolved. The CDR3 loop spans 13 amino acids. Germline V gene sequence: CDR1 SGHNT, CDR2 YENEEA. The V gene lost 3 bases and the J gene lost 4 bases, with 9 bases spanning the gap. CDR3 protein: CASSLGRTYGYTF. As DNA, the CDR3 is TGTGCCAGCAGCTTGGGGAGGACCTATGGCTACACCTTC.

The chain links TRBV2 to TRBJ1-3; no reliable D call. The V gene lost 8 bases and the J gene lost 0 bases, with 11 bases spanning the gap. The CDR3 length is 14 residues. The germline V gene has CDR1 SNHLY and CDR2 FYNNEI. The CDR3 DNA follows: TGTGCCAGCTGGGAGGGCAACTCTGGAAACACCATATATTTT. This gives the protein CASWEGNSGNTIYF.

Only one count was recorded for this clone. The chain has TRBV5-1 and TRBJ2-3, with 7 bases that match TRBD2. Germline V gene sequence: CDR1 SGHRS, CDR2 YFSETQ. The trim removed 1 base at V and 0 bases at J, leaving 5 bases unmatched. This CDR3 contains 16 residues. The CDR3 spells CASSLRYSGSTDTQYF. The DNA for the CDR3 is TGCGCCAGCAGCTTGCGGTATAGCGGGAGCACAGATACGCAGTATTTT.

Details on this clone: Relative to the germline gene, one junction end is altered; a read error may explain this. Here the CDR3 reads CSSSPRDYAGRNNEQFF. The CDR3 DNA reads as TGTTCCAGCAGCCCCAGGGACTACGCCGGAAGGAACAATGAGCAGTTCTTC. This chain uses TRBV7-9 with TRBJ2-1; 7 positions agree with TRBD2. This CDR3 spans 17 amino acids. CDR1 and CDR2 from the germline V gene are SEHNR and FQNEAQ (reference sequence).

This clone was detected only once. The chain combines TRBV5-1 with TRBJ2-3; D may be TRBD2 (5 bases). Germline CDR1 SGHRS, CDR2 YFSETQ. V shed 2 bases and J shed 1 base, with 8 bases lying between them. CDR3 length: 14 amino acids. The CDR3 coding sequence is TGCGCCAGCAGCTTTTCCGGGGGCACAGATACGCAGTATTTT. This sequence encodes CASSFSGGTDTQYF. Filled out from reference TRBV5-1 and TRBJ2-3, the complete variable domain reads KAGVTQTPRYLIKTRGQQVTLSCSPISGHRSVSWYQQTPGQGLQFLFEYFSETQRNKGNFPGRFSGRQFSNSRSEMNVSTLELGDSALYLCASSFSGGTDTQYFGPGTRLTVL.

The chain links TRBV11-2 to TRBJ1-1; TRBD1 matches 8 bases. The CDR3 is made up of 14 amino acids. Germline assignment: CDR1 SGHAT and CDR2 FQNNGV. J was trimmed by 5 bases and V by 2 bases; bases with no gene match: 4. CDR3 sequence reads: CASSLTGGGTEAFF. Here the CDR3 DNA reads TGTGCCAGCAGCTTAACAGGGGGAGGTACTGAAGCTTTCTTT. The full variable domain, completed using reference TRBV11-2 and TRBJ1-1, is EAGVAQSPRYKIIEKRQSVAFWCNPISGHATLYWYQQILGQGPKLLIQFQNNGVVDDSQLPKDRFSAERLKGVDSTLKIQPAKLEDSAVYLCASSLTGGGTEAFFGQGTRLTVV.

The rearrangement uses TRBV6-1 and TRBJ2-1; TRBD2 matches 13 bases. CDR3 size: 18 residues. V shed 1 base, J shed 0 bases, and the junction held 3 bases outside the gene matches. Germline V gene lookup returns CDR1 MNHNS and CDR2 SASEGT. CDR3 in DNA: TGTGCCAGCAGTGAAGGGACTAGCGGGAGTGGCTCCTACAATGAGCAGTTCTTC. Encoded protein: CASSEGTSGSGSYNEQFF.

This chain links TRBV5-1 with TRBJ1-4; the D is unclear. Germline V CDR1 and CDR2: SGHRS, YFSETQ. The CDR3 covers 13 residues. V lost 0 bases, J lost 5 bases, and 5 bases lay in between. CDR3 DNA: TGCGCCAGCAGCTTGGAACTGAATGAAAAACTGTTTTTT. Protein: CASSLELNEKLFF. Filled out from reference TRBV5-1 and TRBJ1-4, the complete variable domain reads KAGVTQTPRYLIKTRGQQVTLSCSPISGHRSVSWYQQTPGQGLQFLFEYFSETQRNKGNFPGRFSGRQFSNSRSEMNVSTLELGDSALYLCASSLELNEKLFFGSGTQLSVL.

This chain connects TRBV10-3 to TRBJ1-1; TRBD1 is a possible D gene (6 bases). This CDR3 has 15 residues. V lost 3 bases and J lost 3, with 14 bases in between. Germline loops: CDR1 ENHRY, CDR2 SYGVKD. CDR3 loop: CAISERTGTDTEAFF. The DNA of the CDR3 is TGTGCCATCAGTGAACGTACAGGGACGGACACTGAAGCTTTCTTT.

This rearrangement joins TRBV2 to TRBJ2-2, with 12 bases that match TRBD2. Germline V CDR1 and CDR2: SNHLY, FYNNEI. The J segment lost 0 bases and the V segment lost 7 bases, leaving 9 bases of the junction unmatched. This CDR3 has 18 amino acids. This CDR3 is CASTFPGLAGPNTGELFF. The CDR3 nucleotides are TGTGCCAGCACATTCCCGGGACTAGCGGGCCCGAACACCGGGGAGCTGTTTTTT. The full variable domain, with the rest looked up from reference TRBV2 and TRBJ2-2, is EPEVTQTPSHQVTQMGQEVILRCVPISNHLYFYWYRQILGQKVEFLVSFYNNEISEKSEIFDDQFSVERPDGSNFTLKIRSTKLEDSAMYFCASTFPGLAGPNTGELFFGEGSRLTVL.

The chain recombines TRBV11-1 with TRBJ1-3; D call uncertain. CDR1 SGHAT and CDR2 FQDESV come from the germline V gene (reference sequence). Between the trimmed V and J ends, which lost 2 bases and 3 bases, there was a span of 11 bases. The CDR3 consists of 15 residues. The CDR3 spells CASSLREASGNTIYF. The CDR3, as DNA: TGTGCCAGCAGCTTACGGGAGGCGAGTGGAAACACCATATATTTT.

V gene TRBV25-1 combines with J gene TRBJ2-1; 8 nucleotides line up with TRBD2. The CDR3 has 14 amino acids. V dropped 6 bases and J dropped 9; count of bases not matched to a gene: 10. Germline V gene data show CDR1 as MGHDK and CDR2 as SYGVNS. The CDR3 sequence is CASSPQLADTEQFF. The CDR3 DNA reads as TGTGCCAGCAGCCCTCAACTAGCGGACACTGAGCAGTTCTTC.

The J gene is TRBJ2-3, the V gene TRBV10-1, with TRBD2 matching 7 bases. Per the germline V gene, CDR1 is WNHNN and CDR2 is SYGVQD (reference sequence). V was pared by 3 bases and J by 1 base, with 4 bases of the junction left unmatched. The CDR3 is made up of 15 amino acids. The CDR3 DNA sequence: TGCGCCAGCAGTGAAGCGGGAACCGGCACAGATACGCAGTATTTT. This encodes CASSEAGTGTDTQYF.

J is TRBJ2-5 and V is TRBV7-2; 7 bases are shared with TRBD1. Germline CDR1 reads SGHTA; CDR2 reads FQGNSA. After removal of 4 bases from V and 4 bases from J, the junction contained 6 bases not matched to a gene. This CDR3 is built from 14 residues. For the CDR3, the DNA is TGTGCCAGCAGCTCTCCCAGGGGGTCAGAGACCCAGTACTTC. This codes for CASSSPRGSETQYF.

This clone was recorded once. The chain couples TRBV10-3 to TRBJ2-5, with D possibly matching TRBD2 (5 bases). CDR1 and CDR2 (germline): ENHRY, SYGVKD. This CDR3 comprises 13 residues. V lost 8 bases, J lost 1 base, and 11 bases lay in between. CDR3 sequence: CAICGQPQETQYF. The CDR3 DNA follows: TGTGCCATCTGCGGGCAACCCCAAGAGACCCAGTACTTC.